One sample yielded the 3 T cell receptor beta chains listed below, sequenced in a study of CD8 T cells in Susac syndrome. An input of roughly 0.5 to 1 ug of RNA was subjected to reverse transcription using random hexamers. TCRdb itself ran the immunoSEQ multiplex PCR reads through MiXCR, one entry per CDR3 protein. This sample has about 110,000 distinct CDR3 sequences, with about 95% found just once. Sample: CD4+ T cells from PBMCs. All receptors come from a human donor in good health.

The chain uses TRBV7-9 and TRBJ1-2; 7 nucleotides line up with TRBD1. The germline V gene has CDR1 SEHNR and CDR2 FQNEAQ (reference sequence). Trimming cost V 1 base and J 3 bases; bases outside gene matches: 5. This CDR3 is built from 15 residues. In nucleotides, the CDR3 is TGTGCCAGCAGCTTAGTGGAGGGGGCTGACTATGGCTACACCTTC. Protein: CASSLVEGADYGYTF.

The gene calls are TRBV15 and TRBJ2-3; a possible D gene is TRBD2 (6 bases). This CDR3 contains 17 residues. The germline gives CDR1 LNHNV, CDR2 YYDKDF (reference sequence). Trimming took off 3 bases at V and 0 bases at J, with 16 bases between the two ends. CDR3 sequence (DNA): TGTGCCACCAGCAGGAAACAGCTAGCGTCTAGCACAGATACGCAGTATTTT. It codes for CATSRKQLASSTDTQYF. Filled out from reference TRBV15 and TRBJ2-3, the complete variable domain reads DAMVIQNPRYQVTQFGKPVTLSCSQTLNHNVMYWYQQKSSQAPKLLFHYYDKDFNNEADTPDNFQSRRPNTSFCFLDIRSPGLGDTAMYLCATSRKQLASSTDTQYFGPGTRLTVL.

The chain combines TRBV3-1 with TRBJ2-1; D could derive from TRBD1 or TRBD2 (5 bases each). Germline CDR1 and CDR2: LGHDT and YNNKEL (reference sequence). The germline V and J ends were trimmed by 1 base and 10 bases, with 8 bases remaining between them. The CDR3 contains 12 residues. CDR3: CASSQVRGEQFF. The DNA of the CDR3 is TGTGCCAGCAGCCAAGTGAGGGGAGAGCAGTTCTTC.